The rows below give T cell receptor beta chains drawn from one sample of a study of long-term antiretroviral therapy in people with HIV. Produced via immunoSEQ multiplex PCR; TCRdb's table is partial and in-frame only. The repertoire includes about 36,000 clones, roughly 80% of them detected once, and about 5.8% sits in the top ten. The material sequenced was unsorted PBMCs, taken 3.4 years after starting antiretroviral therapy. The receptor source for this set is a man aged 25 to 45 with HIV. CDR3s include the opening cysteine and the closing phenylalanine or tryptophan. The D gene is left open where the match is weak. Where a row states a size, it is once, few, many or the class of an expanded clone; other rows omit it.

J gene: TRBJ2-5
V gene: TRBV28
D gene: NA
clone size: NA
CDR3 DNA: TGTGCCAGCAGTTTGGATTATCTACGGGAGACCCAGTACTTC
CDR3 protein: CASSLDYLRETQYF

J gene: TRBJ1-2
V gene: TRBV18
D gene: NA
clone size: few
CDR3 DNA: TGTGCCAGCTCTTCGCCGGGGTACTACACCTTC
CDR3 protein: CASSSPGYYTF

J gene: TRBJ1-2
V gene: TRBV5-4
D gene: NA
clone size: NA
CDR3 DNA: TGTGCCAGCAGTTCCCAGGGCGGCTATGGCTACACCTTC
CDR3 protein: CASSSQGGYGYTF

J gene: TRBJ2-7
V gene: TRBV6-5
D gene: TRBD1
clone size: NA
CDR3 DNA: TGTGCCAGCACCGGACAGGGCACCTACGAGCAGTACTTC
CDR3 protein: CASTGQGTYEQYF

J gene: TRBJ2-1
V gene: TRBV28
D gene: TRBD2
clone size: NA
CDR3 DNA: TGTGCCAGCGAGTCCCCCGTTGGTAGCGGGAGGGCGAATGAGCAGTTCTTC
CDR3 protein: CASESPVGSGRANEQFF

J gene: TRBJ2-2
V gene: TRBV27
D gene: NA
clone size: NA
CDR3 DNA: TGTGCCAGCACGCCCTCAGGGGGGGAGAACACCGGGGAGCTGTTTTTT
CDR3 protein: CASTPSGGENTGELFF

J gene: TRBJ2-2
V gene: TRBV27
D gene: NA
clone size: NA
CDR3 DNA: TGTGCCAGCAGTTTGGTGGCCGGGGAGCTGTTTTTT
CDR3 protein: CASSLVAGELFF

J gene: TRBJ2-1
V gene: TRBV9
D gene: NA
clone size: NA
CDR3 DNA: TGTGCCAGCAGCGTAGGGCCCCAAGGGGAGCAGTTCTTC
CDR3 protein: CASSVGPQGEQFF

J gene: TRBJ2-7
V gene: TRBV7-2
D gene: NA
clone size: NA
CDR3 DNA: TGTGCCAGCAGCAAGGGACAACCACCCACCTACGAGCAGTACTTC
CDR3 protein: CASSKGQPPTYEQYF

J gene: TRBJ2-7
V gene: TRBV28
D gene: TRBD2
clone size: NA
CDR3 DNA: TGTGCCAGCAGTTCAGGGACTAGCGGGAGAAACGAGCAGTACTTC
CDR3 protein: CASSSGTSGRNEQYF

J gene: TRBJ2-2
V gene: TRBV4-3
D gene: NA
clone size: NA
CDR3 DNA: TGCGCCAGCAGCCCAATGAAATCCGTTGGCGGGGAGCTGTTTTTT
CDR3 protein: CASSPMKSVGGELFF

J gene: TRBJ2-1
V gene: TRBV18
D gene: NA
clone size: NA
CDR3 DNA: TGTGCCAGCTCACCACGGCGGGCAGGGGACTACAATGAGCAGTTCTTC
CDR3 protein: CASSPRRAGDYNEQFF

J gene: TRBJ1-2
V gene: TRBV28
D gene: NA
clone size: NA
CDR3 DNA: TGTGCCAGCAGCGAGATTACCCCCGGGACACACGCCGCTAACTATGGCTACACCTTC
CDR3 protein: CASSEITPGTHAANYGYTF

J gene: TRBJ2-6
V gene: TRBV9
D gene: NA
clone size: NA
CDR3 DNA: TGTGCCAGCAGCGTAGTAGGGACTGGGGCCAACGTCCTGACTTTC
CDR3 protein: CASSVVGTGANVLTF

J gene: TRBJ2-2
V gene: TRBV28
D gene: NA
clone size: NA
CDR3 DNA: TGTGCCAGCCAACGGAACACCGGGGAGCTGTTTTTT
CDR3 protein: CASQRNTGELFF

J gene: TRBJ1-1
V gene: TRBV6-5
D gene: TRBD1
clone size: few
CDR3 DNA: TGTGCCAGCAGCCGCCCGACAGGGACGCACACTGAAGCTTTCTTT
CDR3 protein: CASSRPTGTHTEAFF

J gene: TRBJ1-2
V gene: TRBV2
D gene: NA
clone size: NA
CDR3 DNA: TGTGCCAGCAGTGAGGCCGGTCAGGGGTCCTATGGCTACACCTTC
CDR3 protein: CASSEAGQGSYGYTF

J gene: TRBJ2-4
V gene: TRBV15
D gene: NA
clone size: NA
CDR3 DNA: TGTGCCACCAGCGTCGGGGGAGAAAACATTCAGTACTTC
CDR3 protein: CATSVGGENIQYF

J gene: TRBJ1-5
V gene: TRBV27
D gene: TRBD1
clone size: NA
CDR3 DNA: TGTGCCAGCAGTCCAAAGACAGGGATAAATCAGCCCCAGCATTTT
CDR3 protein: CASSPKTGINQPQHF

J gene: TRBJ2-5
V gene: TRBV4-2
D gene: NA
clone size: NA
CDR3 DNA: TGTGCCAGCAGCCACGTGACGCCAATGGGGGGTCAAGAGACCCAGTACTTC
CDR3 protein: CASSHVTPMGGQETQYF

J gene: TRBJ1-2
V gene: TRBV18
D gene: NA
clone size: few
CDR3 DNA: TGTGCCAGCTCACCAATCGCGGGCCAAGAGGGCTACACCTTC
CDR3 protein: CASSPIAGQEGYTF

J gene: TRBJ1-4
V gene: TRBV6-1
D gene: NA
clone size: NA
CDR3 DNA: TGTGCCAGCAGTGAACAAAAGGGGAATGAAAAACTGTTTTTT
CDR3 protein: CASSEQKGNEKLFF

J gene: TRBJ1-1
V gene: TRBV7-9
D gene: NA
clone size: NA
CDR3 DNA: TGTGCCAGCAGCATTCGAGGAGCTTTCTTT
CDR3 protein: CASSIRGAFF

J gene: TRBJ1-1
V gene: TRBV5-6
D gene: NA
clone size: NA
CDR3 DNA: TGTGCCAGCAGCCGCCCACCGAACACTGAAGCTTTCTTT
CDR3 protein: CASSRPPNTEAFF

J gene: TRBJ2-1
V gene: TRBV19
D gene: TRBD2
clone size: NA
CDR3 DNA: TGTGCCAGTAGTATAGATTTGGCTAGCGGCTCCTACAATGAGCAGTTCTTC
CDR3 protein: CASSIDLASGSYNEQFF

J gene: TRBJ2-3
V gene: TRBV14
D gene: NA
clone size: NA
CDR3 DNA: TGTGCCAGCAGCCGCCAGGCCACAGATACGCAGTATTTT
CDR3 protein: CASSRQATDTQYF

J gene: TRBJ1-2
V gene: TRBV5-1
D gene: NA
clone size: NA
CDR3 DNA: TGCGCCAGCAGCTTGGGGTCCCAAAACTATGGCTACACCTTC
CDR3 protein: CASSLGSQNYGYTF

J gene: TRBJ2-6
V gene: TRBV19
D gene: TRBD2
clone size: NA
CDR3 DNA: TGTGCCAGTACCCCCATGGGACTAGCGTTTAGCTCTGGGGCCAACGTCCTGACTTTC
CDR3 protein: CASTPMGLAFSSGANVLTF

J gene: TRBJ2-2
V gene: TRBV5-1
D gene: TRBD1
clone size: NA
CDR3 DNA: TGCGCCAGCAAAACTCGACAGGGGTCTAACACCGGGGAGCTGTTTTTT
CDR3 protein: CASKTRQGSNTGELFF

J gene: TRBJ1-4
V gene: TRBV20-1
D gene: NA
clone size: NA
CDR3 DNA: TGCAGTGCCTCTAATGAAAAACTGTTTTTT
CDR3 protein: CSASNEKLFF

J gene: TRBJ1-2
V gene: TRBV10-3
D gene: TRBD1
clone size: NA
CDR3 DNA: TGTGCCATCAGAGAACAGGGGGTTTCGGGCTACACCTTC
CDR3 protein: CAIREQGVSGYTF

J gene: TRBJ2-2
V gene: TRBV11-2
D gene: NA
clone size: NA
CDR3 DNA: TGTGCCAGCAGCTTGAGGGGGTACCGAAGGAACACCGGGGAGCTGTTTTTT
CDR3 protein: CASSLRGYRRNTGELFF

J gene: TRBJ2-7
V gene: TRBV7-2
D gene: NA
clone size: NA
CDR3 DNA: TGTGCCAGCAGCTTAATCAGGGAGTGGGAGCAGTACTTC
CDR3 protein: CASSLIREWEQYF

J gene: TRBJ2-3
V gene: TRBV27
D gene: TRBD2
clone size: once
CDR3 DNA: TGTGCCAGCAGTTGGAGCGGGGCCACAGATACGCAGTATTTT
CDR3 protein: CASSWSGATDTQYF

J gene: TRBJ2-7
V gene: TRBV6-1
D gene: NA
clone size: NA
CDR3 DNA: TGTGCCAGCAGTGAAGCGGTCAGGGCGGGATACGAGCAGTACTTC
CDR3 protein: CASSEAVRAGYEQYF

J gene: TRBJ1-2
V gene: TRBV7-9
D gene: NA
clone size: NA
CDR3 DNA: TGTGCCAGCAGCCCTCTCCCGGGACTCTATGGCTACACCTTC
CDR3 protein: CASSPLPGLYGYTF

J gene: TRBJ2-1
V gene: TRBV2
D gene: TRBD1
clone size: NA
CDR3 DNA: TGTGCCAGCAGGACTGGGGACGGCAGGGGGAATGAGCAGTTCTTC
CDR3 protein: CASRTGDGRGNEQFF

J gene: TRBJ1-1
V gene: TRBV28
D gene: NA
clone size: NA
CDR3 DNA: TGTGCCAGCATCAGAGCGGGTTACACTGAAGCTTTCTTT
CDR3 protein: CASIRAGYTEAFF

J gene: TRBJ1-2
V gene: TRBV9
D gene: NA
clone size: once
CDR3 DNA: TGTGCCAGCAGCCTACAGGGAGCTGACTATGGCTACACCTTC
CDR3 protein: CASSLQGADYGYTF

J gene: TRBJ1-3
V gene: TRBV5-1
D gene: NA
clone size: NA
CDR3 DNA: TGCGCCAGCGCCACAGGAGCTGGAAACACCATATATTTT
CDR3 protein: CASATGAGNTIYF

J gene: TRBJ2-5
V gene: TRBV27
D gene: NA
clone size: NA
CDR3 DNA: TGTGCCAGCAGCTCACAGGTTCAAGAGACCCAGTACTTC
CDR3 protein: CASSSQVQETQYF

J gene: TRBJ2-7
V gene: TRBV9
D gene: TRBD1
clone size: NA
CDR3 DNA: TGTGCCAGCAGCGTTGAGACAGGGGCCGCCTACGAGCAGTACTTC
CDR3 protein: CASSVETGAAYEQYF

J gene: TRBJ1-4
V gene: TRBV30
D gene: NA
clone size: NA
CDR3 DNA: TGTGCCTGGGGGGTAGGTTATGAAAAACTGTTTTTT
CDR3 protein: CAWGVGYEKLFF

J gene: TRBJ2-1
V gene: TRBV7-8
D gene: NA
clone size: NA
CDR3 DNA: TGTGCCAGCAGCCTGCCGGGACTGTCCTACAATGAGCAGTTCTTC
CDR3 protein: CASSLPGLSYNEQFF

J gene: TRBJ1-1
V gene: TRBV4-1
D gene: NA
clone size: NA
CDR3 DNA: TGCGCCAGCAGACATACGGGGCAGTCGAACACTGAAGCTTTCTTT
CDR3 protein: CASRHTGQSNTEAFF

J gene: TRBJ2-3
V gene: TRBV11-3
D gene: NA
clone size: NA
CDR3 DNA: TGTGCCAGCAGCTTAAGTGGGGGAAATACGCAGTATTTT
CDR3 protein: CASSLSGGNTQYF

J gene: TRBJ2-3
V gene: TRBV27
D gene: TRBD1
clone size: NA
CDR3 DNA: TGTGCCAGCGTAGACAGGGGGCGTTCAGATACGCAGTATTTT
CDR3 protein: CASVDRGRSDTQYF

J gene: TRBJ1-1
V gene: TRBV10-3
D gene: NA
clone size: NA
CDR3 DNA: TGTGCCATCAGTGAGTTCGGGGCGGGGACTGAAGCTTTCTTT
CDR3 protein: CAISEFGAGTEAFF

J gene: TRBJ1-5
V gene: TRBV19
D gene: NA
clone size: few
CDR3 DNA: TGTGCCAGTAGTAAAGTGGGGGGTAATGGCAATCAGCCCCAGCATTTT
CDR3 protein: CASSKVGGNGNQPQHF

J gene: TRBJ2-2
V gene: TRBV29-1
D gene: NA
clone size: NA
CDR3 DNA: TGCAGCGTTCGGACCCGACACACCGGGGAGCTGTTTTTT
CDR3 protein: CSVRTRHTGELFF

J gene: TRBJ1-4
V gene: TRBV28
D gene: TRBD1
clone size: NA
CDR3 DNA: TGTGCCAGCAGTGCCGTGGGACAGGGACCCCGTGAAAAACTGTTTTTT
CDR3 protein: CASSAVGQGPREKLFF

J gene: TRBJ2-5
V gene: TRBV5-6
D gene: NA
clone size: NA
CDR3 DNA: TGTGCCAGCAGCTTGGGCAGCCAAGAGACCCAGTACTTC
CDR3 protein: CASSLGSQETQYF

J gene: TRBJ2-7
V gene: TRBV5-4
D gene: NA
clone size: NA
CDR3 DNA: TGTGCCAGCAGCGAAGTAGGGCATCCGGATCTCGAGCAGTACTTC
CDR3 protein: CASSEVGHPDLEQYF

J gene: TRBJ1-5
V gene: TRBV28
D gene: TRBD1
clone size: NA
CDR3 DNA: TGTGCCAGCAGTTTATGGACAGGGAGCAATCAGCCCCAGCATTTT
CDR3 protein: CASSLWTGSNQPQHF

J gene: TRBJ2-2
V gene: TRBV5-4
D gene: NA
clone size: NA
CDR3 DNA: TGTGCCAGCAGCCTCGGGGGCGTTGTCACCGGGGAGCTGTTTTTT
CDR3 protein: CASSLGGVVTGELFF

J gene: TRBJ1-2
V gene: TRBV4-3
D gene: NA
clone size: NA
CDR3 DNA: TGCGCCAGCAGCCAAGGTGTGGGGGGGAGCTATGGCTACACCTTC
CDR3 protein: CASSQGVGGSYGYTF

J gene: TRBJ1-1
V gene: TRBV19
D gene: TRBD1
clone size: NA
CDR3 DNA: TGTGCCAGTAGCCCGTGGGACAGGGGGGTTCCTACAGCTTTCTTT
CDR3 protein: CASSPWDRGVPTAFF